This TCR beta chain was documented in a study of cytomegalovirus exposure and HLA in healthy donors. Sequencing used immunoSEQ multiplex PCR; TCRdb keeps in-frame clones, though not all of them. The sample lists some 170,000 clones; less than 90% were seen once. Among the roughly 110 subjects of the validation cohort, separate from the roughly 650-subject first cohort, were the donors. Sequencing was performed on PBMCs. The TCR sequence derives from a woman under 40 in good health and CMV-seronegative.

The CDR3 DNA sequence: TGCGCCAGCAGCCAAGAGGGGGGGCGAGGCACTGAAGCTTTCTTT. Translated, it gives CASSQEGGRGTEAFF. The chain couples TRBV4-3 to TRBJ1-1, with D possibly TRBD1 on 6 matching bases. The CDR3 has 15 amino acids. Trimming removed 0 bases from V and 4 bases from J, with 12 bases in between. Germline CDR1 LGHNA, CDR2 YSLEER.